This T cell receptor (beta chain) was found in a study of memory CD4+ T cells and cytomegalovirus serostatus. In the study overall: This sample comes from healthy Belgian adults, under 10 CMV seropositive, approximately 22 seronegative. Whole-study results and caveats: Each of 65 to 75 CMV-associated TCRbeta sequences occurred in one to five individuals. CMV serostatus prediction reached median AUC approximately 0.95, or 0.91 with US-trained model.

Germline CDR1 MDHEN, CDR2 SYDVKM. This CDR3 region has 12 residues. Trimming removed 3 bases at V and 2 bases at J, with 4 bases between. The sort gate was single viable CD3+CD4+CD8-CD45RO+ cells for memory CD4+ T cells. Serum IgG to CMV pp150, pp28, p38 and p52 defined serostatus. As for this clone: The antigen is not known.

Here immunoSEQ multiplex PCR was the method, and the copy in TCRdb shows in-frame clones only, minus some. Of 40,000 to 55,000 clones listed, 60% to 80% are singletons. The TCR originated in an adult in good health and CMV-seronegative. Sequenced sample: memory CD4+ T cells from blood. The rearrangement joins TRBV28 to TRBJ2-5; D gene unclear. CDR3 residues: CASSFSQETQYF. CDR3 bases: TGTGCCAGCAGTTTCTCGCAAGAGACCCAGTACTTC.